This T cell receptor beta chain was documented in a study of beta chain features in type 1 diabetes. Study context: Age, gender and cell yields were similar between patients and healthy donors. Sorted cell examination encompassed over 90 million cells across all samples.

V dropped 4 bases and J dropped 7; count of bases not matched to a gene: 0. This CDR3 is built from 12 residues. From germline, CDR1 is LGHNA and CDR2 YNFKEQ. Only a few counts were recorded for this clone. Every bit of the isolated RNA underwent reverse transcription, so sequencing read expressed TCRB transcripts. Naive, central memory and regulatory T cell samples averaged about 3.4 million reads. Sequencing was performed with immunoSEQ multiplex PCR; in TCRdb, only in-frame clones are kept and a portion is missing. The sample lists about 620,000 clones, roughly a sixth occurring once. The chain has TRBV4-2 and TRBJ2-2; 7 nucleotides align to TRBD2. Sequences were obtained from naive CD4+ T cells from blood. This receptor was taken from a man aged 18 to 30 in good health. DNA of the CDR3: TGTGCCAGCAGCCGCGGGGGCGGGGAGCTGTTTTTT. Translation: CASSRGGGELFF.